Each of the 3 T cell receptor beta chains below was sequenced from the same sample in a study of tumor-infiltrating lymphocytes in primary liver carcinoma. Scientists recovered RNA and DNA together from approximately 20-30 mg of unsorted bulk tissue. Starting from 500 ng of total RNA, TCR beta cDNA was produced with a primer in the constant region. Construction of TCR beta libraries relied on three successive nested multiplex PCR rounds employing slightly modified ARM-PCR. TRBV1-TRBV30 forward primers and a C-beta reverse primer were used in the first two PCR rounds, which each ran for approximately 9 cycles. One entry per CDR3 protein results from TCRdb running MiXCR on the multiplex PCR reads. This table holds about 120,000 distinct CDR3 sequences, under 70% found once. The sequenced sample was tumor-adjacent normal liver tissue. These receptors originate from an older woman with primary liver carcinoma and hepatitis B virus infection.

Ten or more counts support this clonotype. The chain combines TRBV29-1 with TRBJ2-3; a possible D gene is TRBD2 (6 bases). V dropped 4 bases and J dropped 6 bases, with 8 bases sitting between them. The CDR3 covers 11 residues. Germline loops: CDR1 SQVTM, CDR2 ANQGSEA. The CDR3 region is CSVARGDTQYF. CDR3 DNA sequence: TGCAGCGTTGCCCGGGGGGATACGCAGTATTTT.

This chain links TRBV28 with TRBJ2-6, with 8 bases lining up with TRBD1. Trimming cost V 5 bases and J 0 bases; bases outside gene matches: 9. CDR1 and CDR2 from the germline V gene are MDHEN and SYDVKM. The CDR3 spans 18 residues. Here the CDR3 reads CASSPQTGDFSGANVLTF. CDR3 sequence (DNA): TGTGCCAGCAGTCCCCAGACAGGGGACTTCTCTGGGGCCAACGTCCTGACTTTC.

This clonotype has a single count. A junction boundary mismatches the germline segment, possibly from a read error. The chain links TRBV29-1 to TRBJ2-7; 7 bases are a match to TRBD2. The CDR3 extends over 14 amino acids. CDR1 is SQVTM, CDR2 ANQGSEA, per germline. CDR3 in amino acids: CSVGWAGVSYEHYF. The CDR3 nucleotides read TGCAGCGTTGGTTGGGCGGGAGTGTCCTACGAGCACTACTTC.